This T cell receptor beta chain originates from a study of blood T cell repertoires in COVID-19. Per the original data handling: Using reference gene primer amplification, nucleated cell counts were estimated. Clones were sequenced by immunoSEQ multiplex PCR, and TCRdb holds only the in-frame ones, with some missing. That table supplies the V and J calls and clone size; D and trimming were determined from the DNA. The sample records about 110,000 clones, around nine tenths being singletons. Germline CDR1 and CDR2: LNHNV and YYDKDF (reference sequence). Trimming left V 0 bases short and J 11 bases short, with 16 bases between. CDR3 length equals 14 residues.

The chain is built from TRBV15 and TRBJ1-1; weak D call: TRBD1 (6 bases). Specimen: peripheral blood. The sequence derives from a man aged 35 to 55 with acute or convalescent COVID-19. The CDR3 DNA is TGTGCCACCAGCAGAGATCAGGGACACCCCGACGCTTTCTTT. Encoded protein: CATSRDQGHPDAFF.